The 20 T cell receptor beta chains in this list originate from one sample, sequenced in a study of blood T cell repertoires in COVID-19. Clones were sequenced by immunoSEQ multiplex PCR, and TCRdb holds only the in-frame ones, with some missing. The sample comprises roughly 200,000 clones, approximately 83% of which are singletons, and about 3.3% rests with the top ten. The sequencing sample was made of peripheral blood. These receptors were taken from a man between 60 and 75 years old with acute or convalescent COVID-19.

The V and J genes are TRBV20-1 and TRBJ2-1; D gene ambiguous. The V gene's germline CDR1 is DFQATT and CDR2 SNEGSKA (reference sequence). The ends were cut back, 3 bases at V and 4 bases at J, with 10 bases in the middle. CDR3 length equals 13 residues. CDR3 residues: CSASGAYYNEQFF. For the CDR3, the DNA is TGCAGTGCTAGTGGCGCCTATTACAATGAGCAGTTCTTC.

The chain couples TRBV10-3 to TRBJ1-2; 7 bases are shared with TRBD1. In germline, CDR1 is ENHRY, CDR2 SYGVKD. The CDR3 length is 14 residues. V was clipped by 5 bases and J by 1 base; unmatched bases: 4. CDR3 amino acids: CAISPQGGNYGYTF. The CDR3 DNA reads as TGTGCCATCAGTCCCCAGGGGGGTAACTATGGCTACACCTTC.

The V and J genes are TRBV19 and TRBJ2-1; D not certain. Trimming stripped 2 bases from V and 0 bases from J, with 8 bases between. Germline values: CDR1 LNHDA, CDR2 SQIVND (reference sequence). This CDR3 has 15 residues. The CDR3 DNA reads as TGTGCCAGTAGTATATCCACGAGCTCCTACAATGAGCAGTTCTTC. This sequence encodes CASSISTSSYNEQFF.

The CDR3 sequence: CAIRVVAGDEQFF. Here the CDR3 DNA reads TGTGCCATCAGGGTGGTAGCCGGCGATGAGCAGTTCTTC. This chain joins TRBV10-3 and TRBJ2-1; D is ambiguous. Germline V gives CDR1 ENHRY, CDR2 SYGVKD. This CDR3 has 13 amino acids. V was trimmed by 6 bases and J by 8 bases, leaving 14 bases between them.

The chain employs TRBV6-5 and TRBJ2-1, with TRBD1 identical over 7 bases. The V and J ends lost 5 bases and 6 bases, in that order; junction bases with no gene match: 10. The CDR3 extends over 15 amino acids. Germline lookup yields CDR1 MNHEY and CDR2 SVGAGI. The CDR3 here is CASSPFRQGGNEQFF. CDR3 DNA sequence: TGTGCCAGCAGTCCGTTTCGACAGGGCGGCAATGAGCAGTTCTTC.

The chain links TRBV28 to TRBJ2-7, with TRBD1 identical over 11 bases. CDR3 length equals 17 residues. Germline values: CDR1 MDHEN, CDR2 SYDVKM. Unmatched junction bases numbered 12, after V lost 3 bases and J lost 5 bases. CDR3 sequence (DNA): TGTGCCAGCAGTTTTTTGGGGGGGGACAGGGGGACTAACGAGCAGTACTTC. Its translation is CASSFLGGDRGTNEQYF.

The rearrangement links TRBV3-1 (or the pseudogene TRBV3-2) to TRBJ2-5, with a weak D call TRBD2 (6 bases). CDR1 is LGHDT, CDR2 YNNKEL, per germline (reference sequence). Trimming removed 6 bases at V and 5 bases at J, with 13 bases between. CDR3 length equals 13 residues. The CDR3 loop is CASRYGGPETQYF. CDR3 nucleotide sequence: TGTGCCAGCAGATACGGAGGGCCGGAGACCCAGTACTTC.

The V and J genes are TRBV9 and TRBJ2-2, with D possibly matching TRBD2 (6 bases). With 5 bases removed from V and 4 bases from J, the gap between germline ends came to 12 bases. CDR1 is SGDLS and CDR2 is YYNGEE in the germline V gene. This CDR3 region has 14 residues. The CDR3 DNA is TGTGCCAGCAGGTCGGGACTGCTCACCGGGGAGCTGTTTTTT. Translated: CASRSGLLTGELFF.

Worth noting for this clone: This sample also contains other DNA sequences that code for the same CDR3. V gene TRBV5-1 combines with J gene TRBJ1-3; D is unclear. The CDR3 contains 14 residues. Germline-derived CDR1 and CDR2 are SGHRS and YFSETQ. V was clipped by 0 bases and J by 4 bases, with 8 bases between them. CDR3 nucleotides: TGCGCCAGCAGCTTGGCGGGGTCGGGAAACACCATATATTTT. It specifies CASSLAGSGNTIYF.

The genes are TRBV29-1 and TRBJ2-1; TRBD2 agrees at 12 bases. This CDR3 is built from 17 residues. Trimming cost V 4 bases and J 4 bases; bases outside gene matches: 11. Germline V lookup: CDR1 SQVTM, CDR2 ANQGSEA. The CDR3 spells CSVGGLAGRGPYNEQFF. DNA of the CDR3: TGCAGCGTTGGAGGACTAGCGGGACGAGGACCGTACAATGAGCAGTTCTTC.

In its sample, this clone was seen a few times. V and J are TRBV7-9 and TRBJ2-1, with TRBD2 matching 11 bases. V lost 0 bases to trimming and J lost 0 bases; unmatched junction nucleotides: 7. The CDR3 is made up of 19 amino acids. In germline, CDR1 is SEHNR, CDR2 FQNEAQ (reference sequence). This CDR3 reads CASSLARTSGPYSYNEQFF. CDR3 nucleotide sequence: TGTGCCAGCAGCTTAGCGCGGACTAGCGGGCCCTACTCCTACAATGAGCAGTTCTTC. The full variable domain, completed using reference TRBV7-9 and TRBJ2-1, is DTGVSQNPRHKITKRGQNVTFRCDPISEHNRLYWYRQTLGQGPEFLTYFQNEAQLEKSRLLSDRFSAERPKGSFSTLEIQRTEQGDSAMYLCASSLARTSGPYSYNEQFFGPGTRLTVL.

The chain carries TRBV19 and TRBJ1-6; 9 nucleotides line up with TRBD1. The CDR3 is made up of 16 amino acids. V gave up 4 bases and J gave up 8 bases; unmatched junction bases: 9. Germline V gene lookup returns CDR1 LNHDA and CDR2 SQIVND (reference sequence). The CDR3: CASSTYGQGPHSPLHF. CDR3 nucleotides: TGTGCCAGTAGTACCTACGGACAGGGGCCACATTCACCCCTCCACTTT.

The chain links TRBV4-2 to TRBJ2-2, with 8 bases that match TRBD2. Trimming cost V 2 bases and J 7 bases; bases outside gene matches: 15. Germline values: CDR1 LGHNA, CDR2 YNFKEQ. This CDR3 is 18 amino acids long. DNA of the CDR3: TGTGCCAGCAGCCAATGGGGGTCCAGCGGGAGAGGAATCGGGGAGCTGTTTTTT. As protein: CASSQWGSSGRGIGELFF.

The gene calls are TRBV27 and TRBJ2-2, with 8 nucleotides matching TRBD1. The CDR3 loop spans 15 amino acids. Germline-derived CDR1 and CDR2 are MNHEY and SMNVEV (reference sequence). The V and J ends lost 3 bases and 7 bases, in that order; junction bases with no gene match: 7. CDR3 residues: CASSFRQGSGGELFF. The CDR3 region has the DNA TGTGCCAGCAGTTTTAGACAGGGGTCCGGCGGGGAGCTGTTTTTT.

The chain links TRBV4-1 to TRBJ1-2; 7 nucleotides match TRBD1. Germline CDR1 is MGHRA and CDR2 is YSYEKL. The V gene end was trimmed by 5 bases and the J gene end by 2 bases; junction bases not matched to a gene: 2. The CDR3 is 13 amino acids. This chain's CDR3 is CASSLQGNYGYTF. The CDR3 DNA sequence: TGCGCCAGCAGCTTACAGGGGAACTATGGCTACACCTTC.

The chain joins TRBV11-2 to TRBJ2-7, with TRBD1 matching 7 bases. With V trimmed by 1 base and J by 2 bases, 5 bases remained unmatched. Germline loops: CDR1 SGHAT, CDR2 FQNNGV. The CDR3 is 15 residues long. This CDR3 reads CASSLAQGWAYEQYF. Written as DNA, the CDR3 is TGTGCCAGCAGCTTAGCACAGGGGTGGGCCTACGAGCAGTACTTC.

The J gene is TRBJ2-1, the V gene TRBV28, with D perhaps matching TRBD2 (5 bases). The CDR3 has 12 residues. Deletions cut 1 base from V and 15 bases from J, with 13 bases between. The germline gives CDR1 MDHEN, CDR2 SYDVKM. CDR3: CASSLSAGGRFF. In nucleotides, the CDR3 is TGTGCCAGCAGTTTATCGGCGGGCGGCCGGTTCTTC.

This clone was picked up one time. The CDR3: CASSLNQGSGELFF. For the CDR3, the DNA is TGTGCCAGCAGCCTTAATCAGGGGTCCGGGGAGCTGTTTTTT. This chain connects TRBV4-2 to TRBJ2-2; a possible D gene is TRBD1 (6 bases). This CDR3 contains 14 residues. V gave up 4 bases and J gave up 6 bases, with 12 bases separating them. From germline, CDR1 is LGHNA and CDR2 YNFKEQ.

The sample holds one count of this clone. The rearrangement links TRBV7-9 to TRBJ2-7; 8 bases map to TRBD1. The V segment lost 5 bases and the J segment 2 bases; nucleotides outside the gene matches: 2. CDR3 length equals 13 residues. Germline V gives CDR1 SEHNR, CDR2 FQNEAQ (reference sequence). CDR3 sequence reads: CASSPQGAYEQYF. The DNA for the CDR3 is TGTGCCAGCAGCCCACAGGGGGCCTACGAGCAGTACTTC. The full variable domain, in which reference TRBV7-9 and TRBJ2-7 provide the parts outside the CDR3, is DTGVSQNPRHKITKRGQNVTFRCDPISEHNRLYWYRQTLGQGPEFLTYFQNEAQLEKSRLLSDRFSAERPKGSFSTLEIQRTEQGDSAMYLCASSPQGAYEQYFGPGTRLTVT.

V usage is TRBV9 and J usage is TRBJ2-5; tentatively, D is TRBD1 (6 bases). The V end was cut by 1 base, the J end by 5 bases, with 9 bases between. The germline V gene encodes CDR1 SGDLS and CDR2 YYNGEE. This CDR3 is built from 13 residues. The DNA of the CDR3 is TGTGCCAGCAGCGTACGCCAGGGGGAGACCCAGTACTTC. This gives the protein CASSVRQGETQYF.